A selection of T cell receptor beta chains follows, all from one sample in a study of blood T cell repertoires in COVID-19. The method was immunoSEQ multiplex PCR; TCRdb's version includes in-frame clones alone and lacks a portion of them. The sample includes tens of thousands of clones, approximately 71% of them seen just once. Sequenced sample: peripheral blood. These receptors were collected from a man between 65 and 80 years old with COVID-19, enrolled during active disease. Each CDR3 is given without its conserved first and last residue. The order of the fields is clone size, J gene, V gene, CDR3 protein. The size entry is marked missing in some rows and otherwise reads once, few, many or a size class.

. | TRBJ2-7 | TRBV9 | ASSVLPDLNYEQY
. | TRBJ1-1 | TRBV5-1 | ASSLGDRVVGEAF
. | TRBJ2-7 | TRBV28 | ASTQRLAGETGEQY
. | TRBJ2-3 | TRBV11-3 | ASSKLAGGSDTQY
. | TRBJ2-7 | TRBV24-1 | APGGPSYEQY
. | TRBJ1-5 | TRBV9 | ASSAPGQRQPQH
. | TRBJ2-1 | TRBV4-1 | ASSQVIGQSYNEQF
once | TRBJ1-5 | TRBV3-1/TRBV3-2 | ASSKSSGTGVGNQPQH
. | TRBJ2-2 | TRBV5-1 | ASSLVQGNTGELF
. | TRBJ2-2 | TRBV5-1 | ASSLPTTGELF
. | TRBJ2-1 | TRBV7-2 | ASSLSTYNEQF
few | TRBJ1-1 | TRBV14 | ASSQNRGWGAF
. | TRBJ2-1 | TRBV13 | ASSLRLAGGVNEQF
. | TRBJ2-3 | TRBV4-2 | ASSQKGQGMTDTQY
. | TRBJ2-1 | TRBV5-1 | ASSLDLDNYNEQF
. | TRBJ1-2 | TRBV7-8 | ASSLATGSGARYGYT
. | TRBJ2-4 | TRBV19 | ASSIDGGNIQY
. | TRBJ1-5 | TRBV13 | ASSLGRGGVTQPQH
once | TRBJ2-7 | TRBV28 | ASTGGTLSYEQY
. | TRBJ2-4 | TRBV28 | ASSLARGDIQY
. | TRBJ2-1 | TRBV19 | ASTKTGWNEQF
. | TRBJ2-7 | TRBV19 | ASSIFGTGRYEQY
. | TRBJ2-7 | TRBV16 | ASSQSGQGASEQY
. | TRBJ2-1 | TRBV20-1 | SALTSGEQF
once | TRBJ2-3 | TRBV7-2 | ASSIGLAGGDTQY
once | TRBJ1-5 | TRBV12-3/TRBV12-4 | ASSAQGNQPQH
few | TRBJ2-2 | TRBV21-1 | ASPQRAGKNTGELF
. | TRBJ2-1 | TRBV5-1 | ASSLVPKLGGDNEQF
. | TRBJ1-5 | TRBV27 | ASSLPPEYQPQH
. | TRBJ2-1 | TRBV7-2 | ASSSRLAGGEEQF
. | TRBJ2-5 | TRBV18 | ASSPGLQETQY
. | TRBJ1-6 | TRBV7-9 | ASSLVPGLNSPLH
. | TRBJ2-1 | TRBV3-1/TRBV3-2 | ASSQAQQLYNEQF
. | TRBJ2-6 | TRBV27 | ASSPGHSGANVLT
. | TRBJ1-2 | TRBV13 | ASSFARGRGGYT
. | TRBJ2-1 | TRBV5-6 | ASHGLGRGSYNEQF
. | TRBJ1-1 | TRBV11-2 | ASSFVGGTGNTEAF
. | TRBJ2-2 | TRBV19 | ASSIYGTGELF
. | TRBJ2-1 | TRBV12-5 | ASGRGLAGGNEQF
many | TRBJ1-2 | TRBV5-1 | ASSSEGDRGQGYT
few | TRBJ2-7 | TRBV19 | ASSINSVSYEQY
many | TRBJ2-7 | TRBV7-9 | ASSTDRVGYEQY
. | TRBJ2-1 | TRBV28 | ASSLPGNSASNEQF
. | TRBJ2-1 | TRBV6-6 | ASSYSRTGLNEQF
. | TRBJ1-3 | TRBV28 | ASRFGATGNTIY
. | TRBJ2-6 | TRBV19 | ASSSGAGANVLT
. | TRBJ1-4 | TRBV3-1/TRBV3-2 | ASSSQGAHAEKLF
. | TRBJ1-1 | TRBV9 | ASSAQGQNTEAF
few | TRBJ1-1 | TRBV19 | ASSLQGGTEAF
. | TRBJ2-1 | TRBV9 | ASSVGLAGANNEQF